A single sample is the source of the 20 T cell receptor beta chains below, sequenced in a study of blood T cells in healthy people across ages. A second about 6 to 12 cycle PCR used barcoded and J-beta primers. TCRdb reprocessed the 5' RACE reads via MiXCR and lists one record per CDR3 protein. The table records approximately 1,000,000 distinct CDR3 sequences, 35% to 50% of them present only once. Input material: blood. Source of these receptors: a woman in her fifties or sixties in good health.

The genes are TRBV5-1 and TRBJ2-7; TRBD1 is a possible D gene (6 bases). Germline V CDR1 and CDR2: SGHRS, YFSETQ. Trimming removed 7 bases from V and 7 bases from J, with 18 bases in between. This CDR3 spans 13 amino acids. The CDR3 DNA reads TGCGCCAGCGGGACACCTTCTAACAATGAGCAGTACTTC. Its translation is CASGTPSNNEQYF.

The chain links TRBV20-1 to TRBJ2-1; D is possibly TRBD2 (6 bases). This CDR3 region has 13 residues. Germline V CDR1 and CDR2: DFQATT, SNEGSKA (reference sequence). The CDR3 protein is CLPVGGFHNEQFF. The CDR3, as DNA: TGCCTTCCCGTGGGAGGATTCCACAATGAGCAGTTCTTC.

Of note for this clonotype: One base away lies a much larger clone, so this may be a sequencing read error. The chain carries TRBV12-3 or TRBV12-4 and TRBJ2-3, with D perhaps TRBD2 (5 bases). V was cut by 3 bases and J by 4 bases, with 11 bases left in between. This CDR3 spans 14 amino acids. CDR3 DNA sequence: TGTGCCAGCAGTTTCGAAACTAGACCAGATACGCAGTATTTT. Protein sequence: CASSFETRPDTQYF.

This clonotype showed up just a few times. The rearrangement joins TRBV2 to TRBJ2-1, with 16 bases identical to TRBD2. The CDR3 runs to 21 residues. Unmatched junction bases numbered 13, after V lost 3 bases and J lost 2 bases. Germline loops: CDR1 SNHLY, CDR2 FYNNEI. The CDR3 DNA is TGTGCCAGCAGTGACCCCTCAGGGACTAGCGGGAGGGATCGCCCCTACAATGAGCAGTTCTTC. As protein: CASSDPSGTSGRDRPYNEQFF.

In the case of this clonotype: A read error may be the cause here, since a much bigger clone is one base away. J is TRBJ2-5 and V is TRBV18; no clear D gene. Trimming left V 6 bases short and J 5 bases short, with 10 bases between. CDR3 length equals 12 residues. Germline CDR1 KGHSH, CDR2 LQKENI. CDR3 sequence reads: CASSQNNETQYF. CDR3 sequence (DNA): TGTGCCAGCTCGCAAAATAATGAGACCCAGTACTTC.

This clonotype was counted only a few times. The CDR3, as DNA: TGTGCCAGCAGCTTAGTCGGGGCGTCGGAAGGTGAAAAACTGTTTTTT. This encodes CASSLVGASEGEKLFF. V is TRBV11-2 and J is TRBJ1-4; the D gene is possibly TRBD1 (5 bases). This CDR3 comprises 16 residues. V was pared by 1 base and J by 7 bases, with 16 bases between. The germline V gene encodes CDR1 SGHAT and CDR2 FQNNGV.

To note about this clonotype: This may arise from a read error, as a much more abundant clone is one base away. J is TRBJ2-1 and V is TRBV29-1, with a tentative D call TRBD2 (5 bases). Near its end, the DNA agrees better with TRBJ2-7, so the J call may be wrong. CDR1 and CDR2 from the germline V gene are SQVTM and ANQGSEA. The CDR3 totals 13 residues. CDR3 nucleotides: TGCAGCGTTGGAACAGCGGCCTACAATGAGCAGTACTTC. This sequence encodes CSVGTAAYNEQYF.

The CDR3, as DNA: TGCAGTGCTAGCGGGCCTAACACAGATACGCAGTATTTT. Translated, it gives CSASGPNTDTQYF. The rearrangement links TRBV20-1 to TRBJ2-3; D is uncertain. The CDR3 is 13 amino acids. The V end lost 3 bases, the J end lost 2 bases, and 9 bases lay between the germline ends. Germline V CDR1 and CDR2: DFQATT, SNEGSKA (reference sequence).

The rearrangement uses TRBV5-4 and TRBJ1-4; 7 bases align to TRBD1. Trimming at V came to 1 base and at J to 6 bases, leaving 6 bases not matched to a gene. Looked up from germline, CDR1 is SGHNT and CDR2 is YYREEE (reference sequence). The CDR3 extends over 15 amino acids. The CDR3, as DNA: TGTGCCAGCAGCTTGCCGGGACAGAGCTATGAAAAACTGTTTTTT. Protein: CASSLPGQSYEKLFF.

This clonotype turned up a few times. This chain connects TRBV20-1 to TRBJ1-2; D ambiguous. Germline lookup yields CDR1 DFQATT and CDR2 SNEGSKA (reference sequence). Deletions cut 3 bases from V and 2 bases from J, with 13 bases between. This CDR3 is 14 amino acids long. The CDR3 protein is CSASPRGGNYGYTF. In nucleotides, the CDR3 is TGCAGTGCTAGCCCCCGGGGTGGGAACTATGGCTACACCTTC.

This clonotype occurred a few times. This chain joins TRBV29-1 and TRBJ2-7, with a possible D match to TRBD1 (6 bases). This CDR3 spans 14 amino acids. Germline loops: CDR1 SQVTM, CDR2 ANQGSEA. V lost 3 bases to trimming and J lost 5 bases, with 17 bases between them. The CDR3 DNA follows: TGCAGCGTTGACAGCCAGGGGACGAGAAACGAGCAGTACTTC. It specifies CSVDSQGTRNEQYF.

This chain joins TRBV28 and TRBJ2-7; 8 bases align to TRBD1. V gave up 3 bases and J gave up 4 bases; unmatched junction bases: 5. Germline V gives CDR1 MDHEN, CDR2 SYDVKM. The CDR3 length is 14 residues. The DNA of the CDR3 is TGTGCCAGCAGTTTTGGCAGGGGGCTGTACGAGCAGTACTTC. Encoded protein: CASSFGRGLYEQYF.

This clonotype was detected only a few times. The CDR3 DNA follows: TGTGCCAGCAGCGTAATGGCTAGCGGCCAAGAGACCCAGTACTTC. Translated: CASSVMASGQETQYF. The chain carries TRBV9 and TRBJ2-5; 7 bases agree with TRBD2. V lost 1 base and J lost 1; bases outside the gene matches: 4. This CDR3 is built from 15 residues. In germline, CDR1 is SGDLS, CDR2 YYNGEE.

J is TRBJ2-7 and V is TRBV2; 13 nucleotides line up with TRBD2. Per the germline V gene, CDR1 is SNHLY and CDR2 is FYNNEI. Germline trimming cut 4 bases from V and 3 bases from J; bases unmatched to any gene: 3. The CDR3 is 15 amino acids. The CDR3 nucleotides are TGTGCCAGCAGTGCCACTAGCGGGAGGGTCTACGAGCAGTACTTC. This translates into CASSATSGRVYEQYF.

This clonotype was counted a few times. V and J are TRBV24-1 and TRBJ2-5, with D perhaps TRBD2 (5 bases). The V end lost 1 base, the J end lost 5 bases, and 10 bases lay between the germline ends. CDR3 size: 14 residues. The germline V gene has CDR1 KGHDR and CDR2 SFDVKD. This CDR3 reads CATSDFTGLETQYF. Here the CDR3 DNA reads TGTGCCACCAGTGATTTCACGGGGTTGGAGACCCAGTACTTC.

The chain has TRBV7-8 and TRBJ2-7; 7 bases map to TRBD2. Germline CDR1 SGHVS, CDR2 FQNEAQ. J gave up 5 bases and V 5 bases, and 15 bases lay outside the gene matches. There are 16 residues in the CDR3. In DNA, the CDR3 is TGTGCCAGCAGCGAGCAAAGCGGGAACCCTGAGGACGAGCAGTACTTC. It translates to CASSEQSGNPEDEQYF.

The genes are TRBV29-1 and TRBJ2-1, with no clear D. Trimming left V 4 bases short and J 7 bases short, with 11 bases between. CDR3 length: 12 residues. Germline V lookup: CDR1 SQVTM, CDR2 ANQGSEA. The CDR3 DNA follows: TGCAGCGTTGGCAGACCTACAAATGAGCAGTTCTTC. Translating it yields CSVGRPTNEQFF.

The chain joins TRBV5-1 to TRBJ2-3; D unclear. CDR1 and CDR2 (germline): SGHRS, YFSETQ. The CDR3 extends over 13 amino acids. V was clipped by 3 bases and J by 8 bases, with 13 bases between them. CDR3: CASSYTYSGTQYF. The CDR3 nucleotides are TGCGCCAGCAGCTACACCTACTCTGGTACGCAGTATTTT.

The gene calls are TRBV18 and TRBJ1-5; possibly TRBD1 for D (6 bases). The CDR3 covers 13 residues. Trimming cost V 3 bases and J 6 bases, with 9 bases left between them. From germline, CDR1 is KGHSH and CDR2 LQKENI. The CDR3 spells CASSPSGAQPQHF. CDR3 bases: TGTGCCAGCTCACCTTCGGGGGCTCAGCCCCAGCATTTT.

The chain employs TRBV4-1 and TRBJ2-4; D may be TRBD1 or TRBD2 (6 bases each). The assigned J gene may be wrong: the sequence end matches TRBJ2-5 better. Germline V CDR1 and CDR2: MGHRA, YSYEKL. The CDR3 spans 14 residues. CDR3 region: CASSQEVGGETQYF. CDR3 sequence (DNA): TGCGCCAGCAGCCAAGAAGTAGGGGGGGAGACCCAGTACTTC.